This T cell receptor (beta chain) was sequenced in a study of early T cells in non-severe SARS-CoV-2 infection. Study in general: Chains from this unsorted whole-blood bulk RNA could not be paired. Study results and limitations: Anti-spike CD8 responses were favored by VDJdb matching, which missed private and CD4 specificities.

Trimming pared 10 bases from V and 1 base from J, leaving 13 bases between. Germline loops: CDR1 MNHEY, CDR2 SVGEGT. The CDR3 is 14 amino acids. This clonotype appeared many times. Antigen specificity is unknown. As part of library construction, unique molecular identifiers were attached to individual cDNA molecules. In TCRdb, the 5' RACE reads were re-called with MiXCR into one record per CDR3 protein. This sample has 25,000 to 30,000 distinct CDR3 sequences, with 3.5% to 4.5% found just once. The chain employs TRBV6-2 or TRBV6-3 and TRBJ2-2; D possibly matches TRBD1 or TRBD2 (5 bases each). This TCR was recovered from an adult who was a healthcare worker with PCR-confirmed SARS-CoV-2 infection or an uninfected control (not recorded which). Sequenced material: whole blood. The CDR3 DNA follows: TGTGCCACTCTCGGGGCCTTGAACACCGGGGAGCTGTTTTTT. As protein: CATLGALNTGELFF.